This T cell receptor beta chain was observed in a study of blood T cell repertoires in COVID-19. Overall study context: Acute and convalescent COVID-19 specimens originated in the United States, Italy and Spain. The cDNA or gDNA used as material had been derived from T cells, B-cell-depleted T cells, or PBMCs.

Under the authors' procedure: Amplification of reference gene primers was used by the study to estimate nucleated cell counts. Only in-frame clones appear in the TCRdb table, and some are missing; sequencing was by immunoSEQ multiplex PCR. V and J calls and clone size are as listed in that table; D and trimming were resolved from the DNA. The repertoire consists of approximately 210,000 clones, with roughly nine tenths occurring once and the leading ten covering around 0.72%. With respect to this clone: Its ends do not fully match the called genes, so a read error is possible.

From germline, CDR1 is MNHEY and CDR2 SMNVEV (reference sequence). CDR3 length equals 16 residues. The chain carries TRBV27 and TRBJ2-1; 14 bases fit TRBD2. The sequence was obtained from a man aged 40-49 years with acute or convalescent COVID-19. Sequencing was done on a sample of peripheral blood. In DNA form, the CDR3 reads TGTGCCAGCAGTGCGACTAGCGGGGGGGCCTATAATGAGCAGTTCTTC. Its protein product is CASSATSGGAYNEQFF.